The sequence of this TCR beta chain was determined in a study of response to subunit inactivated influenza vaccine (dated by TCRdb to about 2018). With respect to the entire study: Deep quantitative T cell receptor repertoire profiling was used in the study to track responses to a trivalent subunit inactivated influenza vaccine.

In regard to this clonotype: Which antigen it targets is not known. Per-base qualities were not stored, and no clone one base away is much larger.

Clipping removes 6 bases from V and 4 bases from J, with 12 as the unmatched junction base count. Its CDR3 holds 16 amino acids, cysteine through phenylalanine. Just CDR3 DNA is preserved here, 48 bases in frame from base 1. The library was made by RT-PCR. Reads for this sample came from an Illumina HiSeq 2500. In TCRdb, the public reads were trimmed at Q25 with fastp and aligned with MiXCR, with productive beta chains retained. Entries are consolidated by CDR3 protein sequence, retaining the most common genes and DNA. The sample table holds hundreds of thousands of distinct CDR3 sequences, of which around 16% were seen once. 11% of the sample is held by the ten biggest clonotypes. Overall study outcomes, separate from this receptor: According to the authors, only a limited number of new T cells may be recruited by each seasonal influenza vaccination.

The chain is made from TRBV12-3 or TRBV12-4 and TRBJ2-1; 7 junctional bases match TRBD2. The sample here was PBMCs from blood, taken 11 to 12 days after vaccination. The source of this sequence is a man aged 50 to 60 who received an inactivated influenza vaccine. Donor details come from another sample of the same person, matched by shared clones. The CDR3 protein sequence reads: CASRNIGLGVYNEQFF. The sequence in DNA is TGTGCCAGCAGAAATATCGGACTAGGGGTGTACAATGAGCAGTTCTTC.